This T cell receptor beta chain was captured in a study of OX40 agonist ivuxolimab in advanced cancers. Libraries were prepared by immunoSEQ multiplex PCR; TCRdb keeps only in-frame clonotypes and omits some of them. The repertoire holds tens of thousands of clones, with around 80% as singletons. Trimming cost V 5 bases and J 6 bases, with 8 bases left between them. Germline V lookup: CDR1 SGHTA, CDR2 FQGNSA. CDR3 length equals 13 residues. Here the sequenced sample was CD4+ or CD8+ T cells sorted from blood, taken in a trial of the OX40 agonist ivuxolimab. This receptor was identified in an adult with an advanced solid tumor such as melanoma, head and neck, liver or kidney cancer. The rearrangement uses TRBV7-2 and TRBJ1-6, with unresolved D. The CDR3 region has the DNA TGTGCCAGCAGCCAAAATTCTAATTCACCCCTCCACTTT. Translated: CASSQNSNSPLHF. Full variable domain (rest looked up from reference TRBV7-2 and TRBJ1-6): GAGVSQSPSNKVTEKGKDVELRCDPISGHTALYWYRQSLGQGLEFLIYFQGNSAPDKSGLPSDRFSAERTGGSVSTLTIQRTQQEDSAVYLCASSQNSNSPLHFGNGTRLTVT.